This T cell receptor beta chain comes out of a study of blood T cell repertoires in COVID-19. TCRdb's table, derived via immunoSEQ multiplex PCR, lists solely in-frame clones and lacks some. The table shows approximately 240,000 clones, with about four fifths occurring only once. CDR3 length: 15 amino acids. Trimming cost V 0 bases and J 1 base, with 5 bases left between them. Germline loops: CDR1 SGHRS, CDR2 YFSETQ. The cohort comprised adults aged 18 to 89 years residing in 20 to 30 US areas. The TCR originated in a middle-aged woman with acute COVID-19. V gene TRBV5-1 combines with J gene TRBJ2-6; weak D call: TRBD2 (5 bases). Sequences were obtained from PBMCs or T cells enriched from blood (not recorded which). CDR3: CASSLGGSGANVLTF. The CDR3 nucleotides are TGCGCCAGCAGCTTGGGAGGGTCTGGGGCCAACGTCCTGACTTTC.